This T cell receptor (beta chain) is drawn from a study of cytomegalovirus exposure and HLA in healthy donors. Study as a whole: Genotyping showed around four fifths of roughly 390 donors falling in the Caucasian-associated ancestry cluster.

Amplification used 60 Vbeta primers and 13 Jbeta primers. Original analysis: Some 80 million unique TCR beta chains, 9.5 million to 14 million shared, were counted in a later analysis. Clones were read by immunoSEQ multiplex PCR, and TCRdb kept only the in-frame ones, dropping some. V and J calls and clone size are given by that table; D and trimming were obtained from the DNA. The table shows under 200,000 clones, with around 82% occurring only once. Comment on this clone: Its antigen is currently unknown.

Study-wide findings and caveats: The authors enumerated 180 or so TCR beta chains as linked to cytomegalovirus.

The V gene's germline CDR1 is MGHDK and CDR2 SYGVNS. CDR3 length: 18 amino acids. J gave up 2 bases and V 1 base, and 4 bases lay outside the gene matches. The chain uses TRBV25-1 and TRBJ2-6; TRBD2 aligns across 11 bases. This TCR was recovered from a boy aged 2-15 years in good health and CMV-seronegative. Input material: PBMCs. The CDR3 DNA sequence: TGTGCCAGCAGTGAATTGGTAGCGGGAGGGCCTGGGGCCAACGTCCTGACTTTC. Translating gives CASSELVAGGPGANVLTF.